This T cell receptor beta chain was sequenced for a study of blood T cell repertoires in COVID-19. Study summary: Sources were T cells, B-cell-depleted T cells, or PBMCs; the material itself was cDNA or gDNA.

The CDR3 has 18 residues. V gave up 0 bases and J gave up 4 bases, with 22 bases separating them. Germline CDR1 and CDR2: GTSNPN and SVGIG (reference sequence). This study enrolled people aged 18 to 89 from roughly 22 US geographic areas. Individuals in the exposed group had encountered a COVID-19 case within 2 weeks preceding study entry. The data were produced by immunoSEQ multiplex PCR, yet TCRdb's version contains in-frame clones alone and is incomplete. There are about 300,000 clones in the sample; roughly 86% occur only once, and 2.9% lies in the top ten. The sequence came from a woman in her fifties or sixties who had been exposed to COVID-19. Source material: PBMCs or T cells enriched from blood (not recorded which). This chain connects TRBV30 to TRBJ1-3; perhaps TRBD1 as D (5 bases). The CDR3 is CAWSVFRATGFGGNTIYF. The CDR3 region has the DNA TGTGCCTGGAGTGTATTTCGGGCTACAGGTTTCGGGGGAAACACCATATATTTT. The full variable domain, with the rest looked up from reference TRBV30 and TRBJ1-3, is SQTIHQWPATLVQPVGSPLSLECTVEGTSNPNLYWYRQAAGRGLQLLFYSVGIGQISSEVPQNLSASRPQDRQFILSSKKLLLSDSGFYLCAWSVFRATGFGGNTIYFGEGSWLTVV.